This TCR beta chain was identified during a study of T cell responses to AZD1222 COVID-19 vaccine. The ends were cut back, 6 bases at V and 6 bases at J, with 18 bases in the middle. Germline V gives CDR1 MNHNY, CDR2 SVGAGI (reference sequence). This CDR3 comprises 15 residues. Second-dose recipients at about 4 or about 12 weeks were treated as one pooled group. The study's findings and limits: Only 5 or 6 AZD1222 recipients were seropositive at baseline.

Data came from immunoSEQ multiplex PCR; TCRdb stores just in-frame clones and leaves some out. The profile shows 150,000 or so clones, around 87% of them singletons. Concerning this clone itself: Its matching antigen is unknown.

The chain is built from TRBV6-6 and TRBJ2-1; a weak D match, TRBD1 (6 bases). The clonotype was recovered from an adult who received the AZD1222 COVID-19 vaccine. Sequences were derived from peripheral blood, sampled 28 days after the second AZD1222 dose. The CDR3 reads CASRSTGSLINEQFF. CDR3 nucleotides: TGTGCCAGCAGGTCCACAGGGTCACTGATCAATGAGCAGTTCTTC.